This passage covers 25 T cell receptor beta chains from one sample sequenced in a study of cytomegalovirus exposure and HLA in healthy donors. PCR primers comprised 60 Vbeta and 13 Jbeta primers. Sequencing used immunoSEQ multiplex PCR; TCRdb keeps in-frame clones, though not all of them. Altogether 50,000 to 70,000 clones are present, 80% being singletons, with the ten largest covering roughly 4%. The sample comprised PBMCs. The source of these receptors is a woman aged 35 to 49 in good health and CMV-seronegative.

The chain couples TRBV9 to TRBJ1-5; D unresolved. The CDR3 is made up of 14 amino acids. Germline CDR1 is SGDLS and CDR2 is YYNGEE. V lost 2 bases and J lost 3, with 9 bases in between. The DNA of the CDR3 is TGTGCCAGCAGCGTCGACGGACTCAATCAGCCCCAGCATTTT. Amino acids: CASSVDGLNQPQHF.

V usage is TRBV30 and J usage is TRBJ2-7, with unresolved D. This CDR3 has 11 residues. The ends were cut back, 0 bases at V and 4 bases at J, with 4 bases in the middle. In germline, CDR1 is GTSNPN, CDR2 SVGIG (reference sequence). The CDR3: CAWSVQYEQYF. The CDR3 DNA sequence: TGTGCCTGGAGTGTACAGTACGAGCAGTACTTC.

This clone was counted between two and nine times. The chain recombines TRBV19 with TRBJ1-5, with D possibly TRBD1 on 5 matching bases. CDR1 and CDR2 from the germline V gene are LNHDA and SQIVND (reference sequence). V lost 1 base, J lost 4 bases, and 17 bases lay in between. This CDR3 is 17 amino acids long. CDR3 region: CASSIGLFGGRNQPQHF. The CDR3 DNA sequence: TGTGCCAGTAGTATAGGCTTATTCGGGGGACGTAATCAGCCCCAGCATTTT.

This clone has just one count. The chain is built from TRBV27 and TRBJ2-1; 8 bases map to TRBD2. Losses at the gene ends were 5 bases for V and 7 bases for J; bases not matched to a gene: 16. The germline V gene has CDR1 MNHEY and CDR2 SMNVEV (reference sequence). This CDR3 spans 17 amino acids. The CDR3 nucleotides are TGTGCCAGCAGTCCATTAGCGGGAATGTTGTACGATAATGAGCAGTTCTTC. Protein: CASSPLAGMLYDNEQFF.

The rearrangement joins TRBV7-7 to TRBJ2-1; 9 bases map to TRBD2. V dropped 3 bases and J dropped 7; count of bases not matched to a gene: 7. Germline CDR1 reads SSHAT; CDR2 reads FNYEAQ (reference sequence). This CDR3 has 15 residues. In DNA, the CDR3 is TGTGCCAGCAGCTTCTTAGCGGGAGTATCGAATGAGCAGTTCTTC. Protein: CASSFLAGVSNEQFF. Filled out from reference TRBV7-7 and TRBJ2-1, the complete variable domain reads GAGVSQSPRYKVTKRGQDVTLRCDPISSHATLYWYQQALGQGPEFLTYFNYEAQPDKSGLPSDRFSAERPEGSISTLTIQRTEQRDSAMYRCASSFLAGVSNEQFFGPGTRLTVL.

This chain joins TRBV4-2 and TRBJ2-7, with D possibly matching TRBD2 (5 bases). The V end lost 4 bases, the J end lost 3 bases, and 16 bases lay between the germline ends. CDR3 length equals 15 residues. The germline V gene encodes CDR1 LGHNA and CDR2 YNFKEQ. The CDR3, as DNA: TGTGCCAGCAGCCCCTCGGGTGGGAGTGTCTACGAGCAGTACTTC. Amino acids: CASSPSGGSVYEQYF.

The J gene is TRBJ2-7, the V gene TRBV28, with TRBD1 matching over 10 bases. The junction had 23 bases not matched to a gene; V was cut back by 4 bases and J by 8 bases. This CDR3 is built from 19 residues. Germline V CDR1 and CDR2: MDHEN, SYDVKM. CDR3 bases: TGTGCCAGCAGTTGCCGACAGGGGGCGCTTGCGGGAGAGCCTCTCAAGCAGTACTTC. Its protein product is CASSCRQGALAGEPLKQYF.

This clone was seen only once. The chain couples TRBV29-1 to TRBJ2-7; weak D call: TRBD1 (7 bases). Germline V gives CDR1 SQVTM, CDR2 ANQGSEA. The CDR3 sequence is 12 residues long. Trimming left V 3 bases short and J 5 bases short, with 11 bases between. DNA of the CDR3: TGCAGCGTTGACTCAGGGGGGAACGAGCAGTACTTC. Translating gives CSVDSGGNEQYF.

The CDR3: CASSPPGQGDEQYF. The CDR3 nucleotides read TGTGCCAGCTCACCCCCGGGACAGGGGGACGAGCAGTACTTC. This chain uses TRBV18 with TRBJ2-7, with TRBD1 identical over 11 bases. CDR3 length: 14 residues. CDR1 KGHSH and CDR2 LQKENI come from the germline V gene. With 3 bases clipped from V and 5 bases from J, the junction kept 3 bases outside the gene matches. The variable domain in full, with the rest retrieved from reference TRBV18 and TRBJ2-7, is NAGVMQNPRHLVRRRGQEARLRCSPMKGHSHVYWYRQLPEEGLKFMVYLQKENIIDESGMPKERFSAEFPKEGPSILRIQQVVRGDSAAYFCASSPPGQGDEQYFGPGTRLTVT.

V is TRBV28 and J is TRBJ2-5; TRBD2 agrees at 15 bases. Germline V gene lookup returns CDR1 MDHEN and CDR2 SYDVKM. The CDR3 contains 15 residues. J lost 5 bases, V lost 3 bases, and 1 base had no gene match. CDR3 amino acids: CASSFGLAGGETQYF. CDR3 nucleotides: TGTGCCAGCAGTTTCGGACTAGCGGGAGGGGAGACCCAGTACTTC.

This clone was detected only once. The rearrangement joins TRBV9 to TRBJ2-5; 10 nucleotides agree with TRBD1. The CDR3 spans 14 residues. The germline gives CDR1 SGDLS, CDR2 YYNGEE. V shed 3 bases, J shed 5 bases, and the junction held 4 bases outside the gene matches. The CDR3 coding sequence is TGTGCCAGCAGCGCGGACAGGGGGATGGAGACCCAGTACTTC. Translated, it gives CASSADRGMETQYF.

This clone was seen a single time. The chain is built from TRBV10-1 and TRBJ2-2; the match to TRBD1 covers 7 bases. Germline CDR1 and CDR2: WNHNN and SYGVQD (reference sequence). The CDR3 extends over 15 amino acids. V lost 4 bases, J lost 6 bases, and 8 bases stayed unmatched. CDR3 nucleotide sequence: TGCGCCAGCAGTGCCCAAACAGGGGTACCCGGGGAGCTGTTTTTT. Its protein product is CASSAQTGVPGELFF.

The chain employs TRBV18 and TRBJ2-7, with D possibly matching TRBD1 (5 bases). Germline V lookup: CDR1 KGHSH, CDR2 LQKENI. Trimming removed 6 bases from V and 2 bases from J, with 17 bases in between. CDR3 length: 15 amino acids. For the CDR3, the DNA is TGTGCCAGCTCGCACCGCTTGACAGATACCTACGAGCAGTACTTC. Protein: CASSHRLTDTYEQYF.

This rearrangement joins TRBV5-1 to TRBJ2-1, with 8 bases identical to TRBD1. The junction had 11 bases not matched to a gene; V was cut back by 3 bases and J by 6 bases. Germline V lookup: CDR1 SGHRS, CDR2 YFSETQ. The CDR3 sequence is 16 residues long. The CDR3 here is CASSSPGQGGGNEQFF. The CDR3 coding sequence is TGCGCCAGCAGCTCACCTGGACAGGGCGGCGGCAATGAGCAGTTCTTC. Filled out from reference TRBV5-1 and TRBJ2-1, the complete variable domain reads KAGVTQTPRYLIKTRGQQVTLSCSPISGHRSVSWYQQTPGQGLQFLFEYFSETQRNKGNFPGRFSGRQFSNSRSEMNVSTLELGDSALYLCASSSPGQGGGNEQFFGPGTRLTVL.

This chain links TRBV7-2 with TRBJ2-1; D perhaps matches TRBD1 (6 bases). Germline lookup yields CDR1 SGHTA and CDR2 FQGNSA. The CDR3 is 15 residues long. The V gene lost 5 bases and the J gene lost 4 bases, with 15 bases spanning the gap. The CDR3 region is CASSPPGARYNEQFF. CDR3 DNA sequence: TGTGCCAGCAGCCCCCCAGGGGCGCGGTACAATGAGCAGTTCTTC.

The rearrangement joins TRBV4-1 to TRBJ1-5; D is undetermined. The CDR3 runs to 13 residues. Germline V CDR1 and CDR2: MGHRA, YSYEKL. Trimming left V 2 bases short and J 7 bases short, with 9 bases between. CDR3: CASSQIGSQPQHF. The CDR3 DNA is TGCGCCAGCAGCCAAATAGGGAGCCAGCCCCAGCATTTT.

This chain joins TRBV14 and TRBJ2-7; 7 bases fit TRBD2. CDR1 is SGHDN, CDR2 FVKESK, per germline. CDR3 size: 13 residues. The J segment lost 6 bases and the V segment lost 1 base, leaving 3 bases of the junction unmatched. In DNA form, the CDR3 reads TGTGCCAGCAGCCAAGTTTGGACTAGCGAGCAGTACTTC. Protein product: CASSQVWTSEQYF.

J is TRBJ2-1 and V is TRBV18; 8 bases map to TRBD1. CDR1 and CDR2 (germline): KGHSH, LQKENI. This CDR3 is 15 amino acids long. Trimming at V came to 5 bases and at J to 4 bases, leaving 7 bases not matched to a gene. DNA for the CDR3: TGTGCCAGCTCAGCCCGGGACAGGTTGTACAATGAGCAGTTCTTC. Protein sequence: CASSARDRLYNEQFF.

V usage is TRBV27 and J usage is TRBJ2-1; TRBD1 matches 8 bases. V dropped 5 bases and J dropped 6; count of bases not matched to a gene: 9. The CDR3 sequence is 15 residues long. The V gene's germline CDR1 is MNHEY and CDR2 SMNVEV (reference sequence). The CDR3 region is CASSPRTGTINEQFF. CDR3 DNA: TGTGCCAGCAGTCCCCGGACAGGGACGATCAATGAGCAGTTCTTC.

This sequence joins TRBV6-4 and TRBJ1-1; D gene uncertain. CDR1 and CDR2 (germline): MRHNA, SNTAGT. Trimming left V 4 bases short and J 4 bases short, with 10 bases between. The CDR3 length is 13 residues. The CDR3 region has the DNA TGTGCCAGCAGTGCATCGGGTGGCACTGAAGCTTTCTTT. The encoded protein is CASSASGGTEAFF.

V and J are TRBV5-8 and TRBJ1-1; 10 nucleotides align to TRBD1. Per germline, CDR1 SGHTS and CDR2 YDEGEE. The CDR3 runs to 18 residues. The junction had 19 bases not matched to a gene; V was cut back by 6 bases and J by 5 bases. The CDR3 sequence: CASNRDRGSVGQRTEAFF. CDR3 sequence (DNA): TGTGCCAGCAACCGGGACAGGGGTTCGGTGGGACAACGTACTGAAGCTTTCTTT.

This clone was seen a handful of times. The V and J genes are TRBV15 and TRBJ2-5; D gene uncertain. This CDR3 comprises 14 residues. Germline V gene data show CDR1 as LNHNV and CDR2 as YYDKDF (reference sequence). Trimming removed 0 bases at V and 2 bases at J, with 7 bases between. Written as DNA, the CDR3 is TGTGCCACCAGCAGAGATCCCGGTCAAGAGACCCAGTACTTC. Protein product: CATSRDPGQETQYF.

The chain employs TRBV6-1 and TRBJ2-7; tentative D call: TRBD1 (6 bases). CDR3 length: 15 amino acids. The V and J ends lost 3 bases and 5 bases respectively, with 17 bases between them. Per the germline V gene, CDR1 is MNHNS and CDR2 is SASEGT. The CDR3 is CASSDRQGSSDEQYF. In nucleotides, the CDR3 is TGTGCCAGCAGTGACCGGCAGGGGAGTTCGGACGAGCAGTACTTC.

Regarding this clone: The same CDR3 also results from other DNA sequences found in this sample. The J gene is TRBJ2-1, the V gene TRBV9; 8 positions agree with TRBD1. The germline V gene encodes CDR1 SGDLS and CDR2 YYNGEE. CDR3 length equals 15 residues. V was clipped by 2 bases and J by 2 bases; unmatched bases: 3. The DNA for the CDR3 is TGTGCCAGCAGCGTTGGACAGGGTACCTACAATGAGCAGTTCTTC. Translating gives CASSVGQGTYNEQFF.

The table lists this clone with a count of one. The CDR3 reads CASSWDRSYQPQHF. CDR3 sequence (DNA): TGTGCCAGCAGTTGGGACAGGAGCTATCAGCCCCAGCATTTT. The chain recombines TRBV2 with TRBJ1-5, with TRBD1 matching over 8 bases. The CDR3 is 14 amino acids. Germline-derived CDR1 and CDR2 are SNHLY and FYNNEI. The trim removed 5 bases at V and 5 bases at J, leaving 5 bases unmatched.